Listed here are 29 T cell receptor beta chains from one sample, sequenced in a study of T-cell reconstitution after alpha-beta-depleted transplantation in children. Unique molecular identifiers were built into the TCRbeta library. TCRdb reanalysed the PCR reads using MiXCR and keeps one entry per CDR3 protein. The table has about 260,000 distinct CDR3 sequences, 8.2% seen once. The sample in question was PBMCs, mostly from graft donor cells, obtained 180 days after TCRalphabeta/CD19-depleted stem cell transplant. These receptors came from a male patient under 18 who had a stem cell transplant for acute lymphoblastic leukemia, so the T cells may come from the graft donor.

This clonotype was seen ten or more times. The chain has TRBV28 and TRBJ2-5, with D unclear. CDR3 size: 13 residues. The germline CDR1 and CDR2 sequences are MDHEN and SYDVKM. Trimming took off 4 bases at V and 2 bases at J, with 8 bases between the two ends. The DNA of the CDR3 is TGTGCCAGCAGTTCCGAATTACAAGAGACCCAGTACTTC. It translates to CASSSELQETQYF.

This clonotype was found many times. The chain couples TRBV7-3 to TRBJ2-3; 10 bases match TRBD2. The V segment lost 4 bases and the J segment 6 bases; nucleotides outside the gene matches: 7. This CDR3 has 15 amino acids. Germline CDR1 SGHTA, CDR2 FQGTGA. The CDR3 DNA reads as TGTGCCAGCAGCTCGGGACTAGCGCACCGGGATACGCAGTATTTT. The encoded protein is CASSSGLAHRDTQYF.

This clonotype occurred many times. The chain combines TRBV18 with TRBJ1-4; D remains ambiguous. The germline CDR1 and CDR2 sequences are KGHSH and LQKENI. V lost 1 base to trimming and J lost 8 bases, with 8 bases between them. CDR3 length equals 13 residues. CDR3 in DNA: TGTGCCAGCTCACCACGGGAAGGGGAAAAACTGTTTTTT. It codes for CASSPREGEKLFF.

The genes are TRBV6-5 and TRBJ1-2; a weak D match, TRBD1 (5 bases). The length of the CDR3 is 13 residues. The germline V and J ends were trimmed by 2 bases and 4 bases, with 8 bases remaining between them. The V gene's germline CDR1 is MNHEY and CDR2 SVGAGI. The CDR3 here is CASSYDRAYGYTF. In nucleotides, the CDR3 is TGTGCCAGCAGTTACGACAGAGCCTATGGCTACACCTTC.

At least ten counts were recorded for this clonotype. The chain uses TRBV27 and TRBJ2-1, with a weak D call TRBD1 (6 bases). The CDR3 length is 13 residues. CDR1 is MNHEY and CDR2 is SMNVEV in the germline V gene (reference sequence). Trimming pared 10 bases from V and 6 bases from J, leaving 16 bases between. The CDR3 sequence: CATETGTSNEQFF. The CDR3 DNA reads TGTGCCACTGAGACTGGGACAAGCAATGAGCAGTTCTTC.

This clonotype was picked up many times. V and J are TRBV12-3 or TRBV12-4 and TRBJ2-7; TRBD2 might be the D (6 bases). Trimming cost V 4 bases and J 2 bases, with 9 bases left between them. This CDR3 has 13 residues. CDR3: CASSSSAPYEQYF. CDR3 nucleotides: TGTGCCAGCAGTTCTAGCGCTCCCTACGAGCAGTACTTC.

This clonotype was counted many times. The J gene is TRBJ2-1, the V gene TRBV7-6; weak D call: TRBD1 (6 bases). Germline loops: CDR1 SGHVS, CDR2 FNYEAQ. V lost 4 bases, J lost 8 bases, and 12 bases lay in between. The CDR3 has 13 amino acids. Here the CDR3 reads CASSSYRVHEQFF. The CDR3 DNA reads TGTGCCAGCAGCTCATACAGGGTCCATGAGCAGTTCTTC.

This clonotype occurred many times. V usage is TRBV12-3 or TRBV12-4 and J usage is TRBJ1-4; D is unclear. The CDR3 is 15 residues long. The V end lost 5 bases, the J end lost 5 bases, and 15 bases lay between the germline ends. In DNA form, the CDR3 reads TGTGCCAGCAGTCCACTGACACAGCCCAATGAAAAACTGTTTTTT. This codes for CASSPLTQPNEKLFF.

This clonotype was counted many times. The genes are TRBV20-1 and TRBJ2-7, with TRBD2 identical over 7 bases. Trimming took 3 bases from V and 0 from J; bases not matched to a gene: 5. CDR1 DFQATT and CDR2 SNEGSKA come from the germline V gene (reference sequence). There are 14 residues in the CDR3. The CDR3 DNA is TGCAGTGCTAGTCCACTAGCGATCTCCTACGAGCAGTACTTC. Protein: CSASPLAISYEQYF.

Only a few counts were recorded for this clonotype. The chain joins TRBV6-1 to TRBJ2-5; TRBD2 matches 7 bases. The CDR3 is 13 amino acids. Unmatched junction bases numbered 4, after V lost 6 bases and J lost 3 bases. Germline V gene sequence: CDR1 MNHNS, CDR2 SASEGT. CDR3 region: CASSIRGEETQYF. In DNA form, the CDR3 reads TGTGCCAGCAGCATACGGGGGGAAGAGACCCAGTACTTC.

This clonotype was counted ten times or more. The J gene is TRBJ2-7, the V gene TRBV7-9; TRBD2 might be the D (7 bases). Deletions cut 4 bases from V and 5 bases from J, with 18 bases between. This CDR3 spans 15 amino acids. CDR1 and CDR2 from the germline V gene are SEHNR and FQNEAQ (reference sequence). The CDR3 sequence is CASSWTGGPSDEQYF. CDR3 DNA sequence: TGTGCCAGCAGCTGGACGGGGGGCCCTTCGGACGAGCAGTACTTC.

CDR3 amino acids: CASRPGRMGSNQPQHF. In nucleotides, the CDR3 is TGTGCCAGCAGGCCTGGACGGATGGGAAGCAATCAGCCCCAGCATTTT. The chain is built from TRBV7-9 and TRBJ1-5; the D is unclear. The V gene lost 6 bases and the J gene lost 1 base, with 16 bases spanning the gap. This CDR3 is 16 amino acids long. CDR1 is SEHNR, CDR2 FQNEAQ, per germline (reference sequence).

This clonotype occurred many times. This chain connects TRBV6-5 to TRBJ2-5; 10 bases fit TRBD1. The CDR3 is 18 residues long. After removal of 2 bases from V and 1 base from J, the junction contained 10 bases not matched to a gene. CDR1 and CDR2 from the germline V gene are MNHEY and SVGAGI. Written as DNA, the CDR3 is TGTGCCAGCAGTTACCCGGGACAGGGGACGGGCTTCCAAGAGACCCAGTACTTC. Its protein is CASSYPGQGTGFQETQYF.

This clonotype was seen many times. J is TRBJ2-1 and V is TRBV7-3, with 7 nucleotides matching TRBD1. V shed 1 base and J 7 bases; nucleotides not matched to a gene: 7. The CDR3 loop spans 15 amino acids. Germline-derived CDR1 and CDR2 are SGHTA and FQGTGA. The CDR3 reads CASSLRQGNTNEQFF. CDR3 sequence (DNA): TGTGCCAGCAGCTTAAGACAGGGAAACACGAATGAGCAGTTCTTC. Variable domain in full (rest from reference TRBV7-3 and TRBJ2-1): GAGVSQTPSNKVTEKGKYVELRCDPISGHTALYWYRQSLGQGPEFLIYFQGTGAADDSGLPNDRFFAVRPEGSVSTLKIQRTERGDSAVYLCASSLRQGNTNEQFFGPGTRLTVL.

This clonotype was seen many times. The J gene is TRBJ1-1, the V gene TRBV20-1; no definite D call. From germline, CDR1 is DFQATT and CDR2 SNEGSKA (reference sequence). The ends were cut back, 2 bases at V and 0 bases at J, with 4 bases in the middle. The CDR3 totals 12 residues. DNA of the CDR3: TGCAGTGCTAGACAAATGAACACTGAAGCTTTCTTT. The encoded protein is CSARQMNTEAFF.

This clonotype appeared many times. The chain recombines TRBV18 with TRBJ2-5; 10 positions match TRBD1. Germline V gene sequence: CDR1 KGHSH, CDR2 LQKENI. Trimming at V came to 2 bases and at J to 7 bases, leaving 4 bases not matched to a gene. The CDR3 contains 14 residues. The CDR3 protein is CASSPDRGPGTQYF. The CDR3 region has the DNA TGTGCCAGCTCACCAGACAGGGGGCCTGGGACCCAGTACTTC.

This clonotype was recorded many times. This chain links TRBV7-2 with TRBJ1-3; tentatively, D is TRBD1 (5 bases). V lost 5 bases, J lost 0 bases, and 11 bases lay in between. Germline CDR1 SGHTA, CDR2 FQGNSA. The CDR3 covers 15 residues. CDR3 residues: CASSIGQISGNTIYF. The CDR3 DNA is TGTGCCAGCAGCATAGGACAAATCTCTGGAAACACCATATATTTT.

This clonotype was detected ten times or more. The V gene is TRBV7-9, the J gene TRBJ1-2; a weak D match, TRBD1 (5 bases). Germline-derived CDR1 and CDR2 are SEHNR and FQNEAQ (reference sequence). This CDR3 region has 14 residues. V shed 5 bases and J shed 5 bases, with 15 bases lying between them. For the CDR3, the DNA is TGTGCCAGCAGCCTTGGCGACAGTTCTTATGGCTACACCTTC. It translates to CASSLGDSSYGYTF.

This clonotype was seen at least ten times. The chain joins TRBV2 to TRBJ2-2; perhaps TRBD1 as D (5 bases). Trimming left V 6 bases short and J 4 bases short, with 9 bases between. Germline V CDR1 and CDR2: SNHLY, FYNNEI. CDR3 length: 13 residues. The CDR3 loop is CASSKQGTGELFF. The CDR3 nucleotides are TGTGCCAGCAGCAAGCAGGGCACCGGGGAGCTGTTTTTT.

This clonotype was observed at least ten times. The chain has TRBV28 and TRBJ2-2; TRBD2 agrees at 10 bases. Germline CDR1 and CDR2: MDHEN and SYDVKM. Trimming at V came to 5 bases and at J to 5 bases, leaving 5 bases not matched to a gene. This CDR3 comprises 15 residues. The CDR3 spells CASSRGTSETGELFF. Here the CDR3 DNA reads TGTGCCAGCAGTAGAGGGACTAGCGAAACCGGGGAGCTGTTTTTT.

This clonotype was detected ten times or more. V is TRBV5-1 and J is TRBJ2-7; D call uncertain. The CDR3 sequence is 15 residues long. The V end lost 1 base, the J end lost 0 bases, and 11 bases lay between the germline ends. Germline CDR1 SGHRS, CDR2 YFSETQ. CDR3 loop: CASSLRRSGSYEQYF. As DNA, the CDR3 is TGCGCCAGCAGCTTGCGCAGGTCAGGCTCCTACGAGCAGTACTTC.

This clonotype occurred many times. J is TRBJ2-5 and V is TRBV10-3; the D gene is possibly TRBD1 (6 bases). The CDR3 length is 11 residues. Germline CDR1 reads ENHRY; CDR2 reads SYGVKD. The ends were cut back, 9 bases at V and 5 bases at J, with 10 bases in the middle. The CDR3 nucleotides are TGTGCCATAGGGCAGGGGGAGACCCAGTACTTC. Translation gives CAIGQGETQYF.

This clonotype was seen repeatedly, ten times or more. This chain connects TRBV6-6 to TRBJ1-1; 9 nucleotides line up with TRBD1. V lost 2 bases and J lost 6; bases outside the gene matches: 4. Germline-derived CDR1 and CDR2 are MNHNY and SVGAGI (reference sequence). The CDR3 spans 14 residues. CDR3: CASSYGGQGSEAFF. The CDR3 DNA is TGTGCCAGCAGTTACGGGGGACAGGGATCTGAAGCTTTCTTT.

In the case of this clonotype: A clone one base away is much larger, so this may be a read error. The chain links TRBV7-9 to TRBJ2-1; the match to TRBD2 covers 12 bases. The CDR3 totals 16 residues. In germline, CDR1 is SEHNR, CDR2 FQNEAQ (reference sequence). Unmatched junction bases numbered 11, after V lost 4 bases and J lost 10 bases. CDR3 protein: CASSSPGLAGRGEQFF. Written as DNA, the CDR3 is TGTGCCAGCAGCTCACCCGGACTAGCGGGACGGGGAGAGCAGTTCTTC. Full variable domain (outside the CDR3, taken from reference TRBV7-9 and TRBJ2-1): DTGVSQNPRHKITKRGQNVTFRCDPISEHNRLYWYRQTLGQGPEFLTYFQNEAQLEKSRLLSDRFSAERPKGSFSTLEIQRTEQGDSAMYLCASSSPGLAGRGEQFFGPGTRLTVL.

In this sample, this clonotype turned up many times. In DNA, the CDR3 is TGCAGTGCTAGAAGGCTGGAGCAGTTCTTC. It yields the protein CSARRLEQFF. V is TRBV20-1 and J is TRBJ2-1; D remains ambiguous. Germline loops: CDR1 DFQATT, CDR2 SNEGSKA (reference sequence). V was shortened by 2 bases and J by 10 bases, with 6 bases between the two germline ends. The CDR3 has 10 residues.

There are many counts of this clonotype. The chain combines TRBV12-3 or TRBV12-4 with TRBJ1-2; D is uncertain. Trimming pared 4 bases from V and 5 bases from J, leaving 8 bases between. The CDR3 is 12 amino acids. CDR3: CASSSGRYGYTF. The CDR3 DNA reads as TGTGCCAGCAGTTCGGGTCGATATGGCTACACCTTC.

This clonotype has ten or more counts. CDR3 DNA sequence: TGCGCCACCAACTCTGGTCTCGGGAGCACCGGGGAGCTGTTTTTT. Its translation is CATNSGLGSTGELFF. The rearrangement links TRBV10-1 to TRBJ2-2; a possible D gene is TRBD2 (6 bases). Germline values: CDR1 WNHNN, CDR2 SYGVQD (reference sequence). This CDR3 has 15 amino acids. V was pared by 10 bases and J by 4 bases, with 19 bases between.

Comment on this clonotype: Germline and junction disagree at one end, which may indicate a read error. The rearrangement uses TRBV7-3 and TRBJ2-7; maybe TRBD1 (5 bases). CDR3 length equals 14 residues. CDR1 SGHTA and CDR2 FQGTGA come from the germline V gene. CDR3 loop: CASTTSRVAGPRDF. The CDR3 DNA sequence: TGTGCCAGCACCACTTCCCGCGTCGCAGGGCCAAGGGACTTC.

This rearrangement joins TRBV5-1 to TRBJ2-5; 7 positions agree with TRBD1. There are 13 residues in the CDR3. Trimming cost V 4 bases and J 4 bases; bases outside gene matches: 4. Germline CDR1 is SGHRS and CDR2 is YFSETQ. CDR3 nucleotides: TGCGCCAGCAGCAACCGACAGGGAGAGACCCAGTACTTC. This codes for CASSNRQGETQYF. Based on the CDR3 plus reference TRBV5-1 and TRBJ2-5, the full variable domain is KAGVTQTPRYLIKTRGQQVTLSCSPISGHRSVSWYQQTPGQGLQFLFEYFSETQRNKGNFPGRFSGRQFSNSRSEMNVSTLELGDSALYLCASSNRQGETQYFGPGTRLLVL.